This T cell receptor (beta chain) was identified during a study of blood T cells in healthy people across ages. CDR3 length: 14 amino acids. Germline V gives CDR1 SEHNR, CDR2 FQNEAQ (reference sequence). Deletions cut 5 bases from V and 1 base from J, with 11 bases between. This clonotype was detected only a few times. Through a sample-barcoded 5' primer and a J-beta primer mix, a second PCR was run for roughly 7 to 11 cycles. TCRdb passed the 5' RACE reads through MiXCR, listing each CDR3 protein once. Here the sample spans roughly 2 million distinct CDR3 sequences, about 50% being singletons. Material: blood. The receptor's source is a woman between 40 and 55 years old in good health. The gene calls are TRBV7-9 and TRBJ1-2; D unresolved. CDR3 sequence (DNA): TGTGCCAGCAGCGTTTCCAGGAATAACTATGGCTACACCTTC. Translating it yields CASSVSRNNYGYTF. The whole variable domain, filled in from reference TRBV7-9 and TRBJ1-2, reads DTGVSQNPRHKITKRGQNVTFRCDPISEHNRLYWYRQTLGQGPEFLTYFQNEAQLEKSRLLSDRFSAERPKGSFSTLEIQRTEQGDSAMYLCASSVSRNNYGYTFGSGTRLTVV.